Below, 14 T cell receptor beta chains from the same sample are listed, as sequenced in a study of control samples from healthy donors and cancer patients. Sequencing was performed with immunoSEQ multiplex PCR; in TCRdb, only in-frame clones are kept and a portion is missing. The table shows some 170,000 clones, with around 94% occurring only once. Sequencing input: PBMCs. Every receptor here comes from a man aged 60 to 75 with colorectal cancer.

The chain has TRBV6-5 and TRBJ1-4; D gene unclear. V dropped 2 bases and J dropped 8 bases, with 15 bases sitting between them. The CDR3 is 15 residues long. Germline V gene data show CDR1 as MNHEY and CDR2 as SVGAGI. CDR3 protein: CASSYQTGPGEKLFF. Here the CDR3 DNA reads TGTGCCAGCAGTTACCAAACCGGGCCCGGGGAAAAACTGTTTTTT.

The V and J genes are TRBV3-1 (or the pseudogene TRBV3-2) and TRBJ1-6; 9 bases are a match to TRBD1. Germline V gene sequence: CDR1 LGHDT, CDR2 YNNKEL (reference sequence). Germline trimming cut 3 bases from V and 7 bases from J; bases unmatched to any gene: 1. This CDR3 region has 14 residues. CDR3 in amino acids: CASSHGTGNSPLHF. CDR3 sequence (DNA): TGTGCCAGCAGCCATGGGACAGGGAATTCACCCCTCCACTTT.

The chain combines TRBV27 with TRBJ1-1; D uncertain. The germline CDR1 and CDR2 sequences are MNHEY and SMNVEV (reference sequence). The CDR3 covers 13 residues. V was clipped by 5 bases and J by 1 base, with 8 bases between them. The CDR3 sequence: CASSEVSNTEAFF. CDR3 DNA sequence: TGTGCCAGCAGTGAGGTCTCGAACACTGAAGCTTTCTTT.

The rearrangement joins TRBV5-1 to TRBJ1-1; 7 positions agree with TRBD1. This CDR3 has 13 residues. Trimming took 0 bases from V and 7 from J; bases not matched to a gene: 3. Looked up from germline, CDR1 is SGHRS and CDR2 is YFSETQ. The CDR3 coding sequence is TGCGCCAGCAGCTTGGAGGGGGCAAATGAAGCTTTCTTT. Translation: CASSLEGANEAFF.

The J gene is TRBJ1-5, the V gene TRBV6-5; D gene ambiguous. Trimming stripped 8 bases from V and 3 bases from J, with 14 bases between. Germline-derived CDR1 and CDR2 are MNHEY and SVGAGI. This CDR3 has 14 residues. CDR3 loop: CASGSPHVNQPQHF. As DNA, the CDR3 is TGTGCCAGCGGGAGTCCCCATGTCAATCAGCCCCAGCATTTT.

The V gene is TRBV3-1 (or the pseudogene TRBV3-2), the J gene TRBJ2-7; D gene ambiguous. V was pared by 0 bases and J by 6 bases, with 6 bases between. Germline V gene sequence: CDR1 LGHDT, CDR2 YNNKEL (reference sequence). The CDR3 loop spans 12 amino acids. The CDR3 spells CASSQERSEQYF. Written as DNA, the CDR3 is TGTGCCAGCAGCCAAGAAAGATCCGAGCAGTACTTC.

The genes are TRBV18 and TRBJ2-7; TRBD1 matches at 9 bases. Looked up from germline, CDR1 is KGHSH and CDR2 is LQKENI. The CDR3 is 13 amino acids. Unmatched junction bases numbered 1, after V lost 2 bases and J lost 5 bases. The CDR3 reads CASSPGQGNEQYF. The CDR3 region has the DNA TGTGCCAGCTCACCAGGACAGGGGAACGAGCAGTACTTC.

The CDR3 spells CASSPGLAKAGGYTF. In nucleotides, the CDR3 is TGTGCCAGCAGCCCCGGTCTGGCCAAGGCCGGTGGCTACACCTTC. The chain combines TRBV5-5 with TRBJ1-2; no clear D. Germline-derived CDR1 and CDR2 are SGHKS and YYEKEE (reference sequence). The CDR3 has 15 residues. V lost 4 bases, J lost 7 bases, and 20 bases lay in between. Together with reference TRBV5-5 and TRBJ1-2, the CDR3 gives the full variable domain: DAGVTQSPTHLIKTRGQQVTLRCSPISGHKSVSWYQQVLGQGPQFIFQYYEKEERGRGNFPDRFSARQFPNYSSELNVNALLLGDSALYLCASSPGLAKAGGYTFGSGTRLTVV.

This clone was found once. V gene TRBV9 combines with J gene TRBJ2-6; D may be TRBD2 (6 bases). CDR1 SGDLS and CDR2 YYNGEE come from the germline V gene. This CDR3 spans 16 amino acids. Trimming took off 3 bases at V and 4 bases at J, with 14 bases between the two ends. CDR3 in amino acids: CASSAGLNSGANVLTF. In DNA form, the CDR3 reads TGTGCCAGCAGCGCGGGACTTAACTCCGGGGCCAACGTCCTGACTTTC. Combining the CDR3 with reference TRBV9 and TRBJ2-6 gives the whole variable domain DSGVTQTPKHLITATGQRVTLRCSPRSGDLSVYWYQQSLDQGLQFLIQYYNGEERAKGNILERFSAQQFPDLHSELNLSSLELGDSALYFCASSAGLNSGANVLTFGAGSRLTVL.

The sample holds one count of this clone. The rearrangement joins TRBV10-3 to TRBJ1-4, with D tentatively TRBD1 (6 bases). Germline-derived CDR1 and CDR2 are ENHRY and SYGVKD. CDR3 length equals 13 residues. The V gene lost 5 bases and the J gene lost 7 bases, with 11 bases spanning the gap. The CDR3 nucleotides are TGTGCCATCAGTCCCGGACAGACTGAAAAACTGTTTTTT. Translation: CAISPGQTEKLFF.

The chain is built from TRBV9 and TRBJ1-2; possible D gene TRBD1, 6 bases. The CDR3 covers 12 residues. V was shortened by 4 bases and J by 7 bases, with 11 bases between the two germline ends. The germline CDR1 and CDR2 sequences are SGDLS and YYNGEE. CDR3 DNA: TGTGCCAGCAGCTCACAGGGCGCTGGCTACACCTTC. This encodes CASSSQGAGYTF. Based on the CDR3 plus reference TRBV9 and TRBJ1-2, the full variable domain is DSGVTQTPKHLITATGQRVTLRCSPRSGDLSVYWYQQSLDQGLQFLIQYYNGEERAKGNILERFSAQQFPDLHSELNLSSLELGDSALYFCASSSQGAGYTFGSGTRLTVV.

The chain has TRBV27 and TRBJ1-1; TRBD1 matches at 7 bases. From germline, CDR1 is MNHEY and CDR2 SMNVEV (reference sequence). V gave up 4 bases and J gave up 2 bases; unmatched junction bases: 4. This CDR3 is built from 14 residues. CDR3 nucleotides: TGTGCCAGCAGTTCGGGACAGTTTAACACTGAAGCTTTCTTT. Translated: CASSSGQFNTEAFF.

V and J are TRBV18 and TRBJ2-2; 7 positions agree with TRBD1. The CDR3 totals 16 residues. Germline lookup yields CDR1 KGHSH and CDR2 LQKENI. Trimming took 3 bases from V and 2 from J; bases not matched to a gene: 6. CDR3 loop: CASSPTDRVNTGELFF. CDR3 DNA sequence: TGTGCCAGCTCACCGACAGACAGGGTTAACACCGGGGAGCTGTTTTTT. Based on the CDR3 plus reference TRBV18 and TRBJ2-2, the full variable domain is NAGVMQNPRHLVRRRGQEARLRCSPMKGHSHVYWYRQLPEEGLKFMVYLQKENIIDESGMPKERFSAEFPKEGPSILRIQQVVRGDSAAYFCASSPTDRVNTGELFFGEGSRLTVL.

V gene TRBV7-9 combines with J gene TRBJ2-7; D could derive from TRBD1 or TRBD2 (6 bases each). Germline CDR1 and CDR2: SEHNR and FQNEAQ (reference sequence). The CDR3 contains 12 residues. Trimming took off 6 bases at V and 5 bases at J, with 11 bases between the two ends. CDR3: CASRAGGHEQYF. CDR3 sequence (DNA): TGTGCCAGCAGGGCCGGGGGCCACGAGCAGTACTTC.